This TCR beta chain comes out of a study of CD8 T cell repertoires and HIV-1 epitope variants. The overall study: Separate wells received one of Twenty-five Gag or Nef variant peptides. Epitopes were three Gag families plus Nef HW9 and YT9. Cultures ran 10 days, with IL-2, IL-7 and IL-15 added on days 3 and 7. Separate from the cultures, 1M uncultured T cells served as baseline.

The CDR3 spans 13 residues. Trimming took 6 bases from V and 3 from J, leaving 12 bases between them. The germline gives CDR1 MNHEY, CDR2 SVGAGI. A word on this clone: Its matching antigen is unknown.

Data came from immunoSEQ multiplex PCR; TCRdb stores just in-frame clones and leaves some out. The sample has approximately 4,800 clones, around 60% seen once. The J gene is TRBJ2-7, the V gene TRBV6-5; D may be TRBD1 or TRBD2 (5 bases each). The clonotype was recovered from a male donor with HIV. Material: cultured CD8+ T cells derived from PBMCs. Written as DNA, the CDR3 is TGTGCCAGCAGACCTATTGGGGGCTACGAGCAGTACTTC. Its translation is CASRPIGGYEQYF.